This T cell receptor (beta chain) was documented in a study of shared clonotypes between healthy human individuals. As for the study in general: There were three CD4 naive, three CD4 memory, two CD8 naive and one CD8 memory plates per donor. Whole-study results and caveats: Deeper or shallower sequencing was expected to change how clonotypes are shared among donors.

A word on this clone: The antigen remains undetermined.

In the original analysis: ImmunoSEQ yielded junction-only sequences lacking quality scores, so filtering differed. Libraries were prepared by immunoSEQ multiplex PCR; TCRdb keeps only in-frame clonotypes and omits some of them. V and J calls and clone size follow that table, whereas D and trimming were derived from the DNA. The table lists around 600,000 clones, 95% to 98% of them singletons. CDR1 and CDR2 from the germline V gene are SGHDN and FVKESK. V gave up 4 bases and J gave up 10 bases, with 8 bases separating them. The CDR3 is made up of 12 amino acids. CD45RO negativity and positive selection for CCR7 defined naive CD8 cells, a population that excluded terminally differentiated effector memory CD45RA+ cells. Nashville, Tennessee was home to all donors, who were Caucasian adults.

The chain carries TRBV14 and TRBJ2-6; D is undetermined. The sample consisted of naive CD8+ T cells sorted from blood. The clonotype originates from a man aged 30 to 39 in good health. CDR3 nucleotide sequence: TGTGCCAGCAGCCTGGGCTCAAACGTCCTGACTTTC. Translation: CASSLGSNVLTF.